A single TCR beta chain is shown here with its context. J lost 3 bases, V lost 2 bases, and 9 bases had no gene match. Germline CDR1 is LNHDA and CDR2 is SQIVND (reference sequence). CDR3 length: 16 residues. Those enrolled, adults aged about 18 to 89 years, came from roughly 23 US areas. Researchers sorted participants into cohorts using their self-reported clinical history. The sample originates from a study of blood T cell repertoires in COVID-19. Using immunoSEQ multiplex PCR, the repertoire was profiled, and TCRdb retains in-frame clones only, with some absent. The sample lists some 320,000 clones, under 90% seen once, with 2.9% in the top ten.

This TCR came from a woman between 50 and 59 years old who had been exposed to COVID-19. The V call is TRBV19, the J call TRBJ2-7; 8 bases are shared with TRBD1. Material for sequencing was PBMCs or T cells enriched from blood (not recorded which). In DNA, the CDR3 is TGTGCCAGTAGTATAATGACAGGGGTGGCCCTCTACGAGCAGTACTTC. Protein sequence: CASSIMTGVALYEQYF.